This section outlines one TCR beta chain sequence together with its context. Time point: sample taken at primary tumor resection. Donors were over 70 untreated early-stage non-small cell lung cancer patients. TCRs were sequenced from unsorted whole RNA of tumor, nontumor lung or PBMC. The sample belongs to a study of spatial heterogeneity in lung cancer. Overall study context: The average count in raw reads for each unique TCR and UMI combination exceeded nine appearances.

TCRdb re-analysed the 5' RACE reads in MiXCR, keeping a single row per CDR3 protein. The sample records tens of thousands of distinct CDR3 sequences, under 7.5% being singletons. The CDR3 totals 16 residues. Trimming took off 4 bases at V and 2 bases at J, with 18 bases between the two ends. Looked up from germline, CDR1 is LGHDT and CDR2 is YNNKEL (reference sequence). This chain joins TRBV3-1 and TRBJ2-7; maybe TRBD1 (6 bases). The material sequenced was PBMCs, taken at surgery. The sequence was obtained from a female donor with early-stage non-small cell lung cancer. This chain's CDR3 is CASSRPIVGGTYEQYF. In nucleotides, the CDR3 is TGTGCCAGCAGCCGACCAATCGTTGGGGGCACCTACGAGCAGTACTTC.